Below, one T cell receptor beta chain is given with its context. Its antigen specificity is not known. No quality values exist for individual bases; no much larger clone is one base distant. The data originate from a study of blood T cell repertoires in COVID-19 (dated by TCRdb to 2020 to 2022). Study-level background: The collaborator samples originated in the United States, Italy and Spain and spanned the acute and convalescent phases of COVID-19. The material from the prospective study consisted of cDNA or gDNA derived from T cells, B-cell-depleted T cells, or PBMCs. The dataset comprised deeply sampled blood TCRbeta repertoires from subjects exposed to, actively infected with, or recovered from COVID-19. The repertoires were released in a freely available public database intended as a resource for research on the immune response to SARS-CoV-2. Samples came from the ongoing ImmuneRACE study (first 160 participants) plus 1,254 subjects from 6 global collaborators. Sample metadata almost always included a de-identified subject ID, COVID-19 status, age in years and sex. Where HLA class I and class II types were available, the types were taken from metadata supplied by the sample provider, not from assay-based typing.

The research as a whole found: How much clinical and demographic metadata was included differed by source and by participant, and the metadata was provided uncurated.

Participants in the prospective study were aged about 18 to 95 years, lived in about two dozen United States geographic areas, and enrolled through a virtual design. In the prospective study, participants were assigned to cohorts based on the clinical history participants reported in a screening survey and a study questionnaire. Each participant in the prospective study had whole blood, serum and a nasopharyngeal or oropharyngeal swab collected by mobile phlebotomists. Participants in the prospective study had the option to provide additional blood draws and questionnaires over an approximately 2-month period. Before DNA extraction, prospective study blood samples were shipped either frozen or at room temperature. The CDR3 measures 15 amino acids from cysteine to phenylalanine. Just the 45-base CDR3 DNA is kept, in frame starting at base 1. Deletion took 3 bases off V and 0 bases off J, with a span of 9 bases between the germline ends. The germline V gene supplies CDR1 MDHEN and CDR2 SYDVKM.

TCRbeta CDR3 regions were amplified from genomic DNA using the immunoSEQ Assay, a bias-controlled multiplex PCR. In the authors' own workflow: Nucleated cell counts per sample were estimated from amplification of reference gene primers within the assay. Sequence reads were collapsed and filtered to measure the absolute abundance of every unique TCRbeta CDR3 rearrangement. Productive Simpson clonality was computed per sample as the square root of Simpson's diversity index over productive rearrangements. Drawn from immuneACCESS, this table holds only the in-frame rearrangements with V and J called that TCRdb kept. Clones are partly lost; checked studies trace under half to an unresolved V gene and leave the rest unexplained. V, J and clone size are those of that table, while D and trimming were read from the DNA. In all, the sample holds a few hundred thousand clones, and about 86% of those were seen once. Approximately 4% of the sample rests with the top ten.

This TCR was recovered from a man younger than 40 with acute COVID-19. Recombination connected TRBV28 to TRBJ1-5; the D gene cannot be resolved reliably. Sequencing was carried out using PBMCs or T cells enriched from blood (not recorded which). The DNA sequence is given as TGTGCCAGCAGTTTTTCCAGGTATAGCAATCAGCCCCAGCATTTT. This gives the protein CASSFSRYSNQPQHF.